One sample yielded the 29 T cell receptor beta chains listed below, sequenced in a study of CD8 T cells in ankylosing spondylitis. TCRdb reprocessed the 5' RACE reads with MiXCR, giving one entry per CDR3 protein. The sample has about 250,000 distinct CDR3 sequences; 18% are singletons. The sequencing input was blood, either unsorted or a sorted T cell fraction (not recorded which). The receptors derive from a male donor with ankylosing spondylitis or in good health (not recorded which).

This clonotype was seen at least ten times. The rearrangement links TRBV29-1 to TRBJ2-7, with D perhaps matching TRBD1 or TRBD2 (6 bases each). Germline V gene sequence: CDR1 SQVTM, CDR2 ANQGSEA. Trimming cost V 7 bases and J 0 bases, with 10 bases left between them. The CDR3 is made up of 12 amino acids. The CDR3 sequence: CSGRDNSYEQYF. The CDR3 nucleotides read TGCAGCGGGCGGGACAACTCCTACGAGCAGTACTTC.

The sample holds a few counts of this clonotype. The chain combines TRBV4-3 with TRBJ2-7; 10 bases line up with TRBD2. CDR1 is LGHNA, CDR2 YSLEER, per germline. The CDR3 is 16 amino acids. The ends lost 1 base at V and 0 bases at J; junction bases unmatched: 3. The CDR3 sequence: CASSQGTSGYSYEQYF. The CDR3 nucleotides read TGCGCCAGCAGCCAAGGGACTAGCGGATACTCCTACGAGCAGTACTTC.

This clonotype has at least ten counts. The chain is built from TRBV7-6 and TRBJ2-2, with 12 bases identical to TRBD2. V gave up 5 bases and J gave up 0 bases; unmatched junction bases: 4. The length of the CDR3 is 17 residues. Germline values: CDR1 SGHVS, CDR2 FNYEAQ. CDR3 residues: CASSVGTSGPNTGELFF. CDR3 DNA: TGTGCCAGCAGCGTCGGGACTAGCGGGCCGAACACCGGGGAGCTGTTTTTT.

This clonotype was recorded many times. The chain combines TRBV4-3 with TRBJ2-1; 9 bases match TRBD2. Germline V gene lookup returns CDR1 LGHNA and CDR2 YSLEER. CDR3 size: 16 residues. V was pared by 0 bases and J by 7 bases, with 7 bases of the junction left unmatched. The CDR3 here is CASSQDNPAGGNEQFF. CDR3 DNA: TGCGCCAGCAGCCAAGATAACCCAGCGGGAGGTAATGAGCAGTTCTTC.

This clonotype was seen a handful of times. V gene TRBV14 combines with J gene TRBJ2-7; possible D gene TRBD1, 6 bases. Per germline, CDR1 SGHDN and CDR2 FVKESK. The CDR3 consists of 15 residues. The V gene lost 3 bases and the J gene lost 2 bases, with 14 bases spanning the gap. The CDR3 nucleotides read TGTGCCAGCAGCCAGTGGACAGCCGTGCCCTACGAGCAGTACTTC. Residues: CASSQWTAVPYEQYF.

This clonotype has a handful of counts. This CDR3 reads CSVGGTSGTYEQYF. For the CDR3, the DNA is TGCAGCGTTGGGGGGACTAGCGGGACCTACGAGCAGTACTTC. The rearrangement joins TRBV29-1 to TRBJ2-7, with TRBD2 matching over 13 bases. The CDR3 spans 14 residues. J lost 2 bases, V lost 4 bases, and 2 bases had no gene match. Looked up from germline, CDR1 is SQVTM and CDR2 is ANQGSEA.

This clonotype was detected only a few times. This chain links TRBV5-6 with TRBJ1-3, with no clear D. The V gene lost 4 bases and the J gene lost 0 bases, with 8 bases spanning the gap. Germline V CDR1 and CDR2: SGHDT, YYEEEE. The CDR3 is 14 amino acids. In DNA, the CDR3 is TGTGCCAGCAGCCACAGAGTCTCTGGAAACACCATATATTTT. It is translated as CASSHRVSGNTIYF. The entire variable domain, with the rest obtained from reference TRBV5-6 and TRBJ1-3, is as follows: DAGVTQSPTHLIKTRGQQVTLRCSPKSGHDTVSWYQQALGQGPQFIFQYYEEEERQRGNFPDRFSGHQFPNYSSELNVNALLLGDSALYLCASSHRVSGNTIYFGEGSWLTVV.

This clonotype has just a few counts. The V and J genes are TRBV7-9 and TRBJ2-7; tentative D call: TRBD2 (7 bases). Trimming stripped 2 bases from V and 7 bases from J, with 18 bases between. Germline V gene data show CDR1 as SEHNR and CDR2 as FQNEAQ (reference sequence). The CDR3 totals 15 residues. The CDR3 DNA sequence: TGTGCCAGCAGCTTATTAGAGGGGGGGAACTCTGAGCAGTACTTC. Translation gives CASSLLEGGNSEQYF.

This clonotype has ten or more counts. The rearrangement joins TRBV4-1 to TRBJ2-3; 9 bases map to TRBD1. V was clipped by 0 bases and J by 3 bases; unmatched bases: 1. CDR1 MGHRA and CDR2 YSYEKL come from the germline V gene. The CDR3 covers 15 residues. The CDR3 nucleotides are TGCGCCAGCAGCCAAGACGGGACAGGGACAGATACGCAGTATTTT. It codes for CASSQDGTGTDTQYF.

The chain couples TRBV4-1 to TRBJ2-7, with a tentative D call TRBD1 (5 bases). CDR1 is MGHRA and CDR2 is YSYEKL in the germline V gene. This CDR3 region has 17 residues. V was trimmed by 0 bases and J by 3 bases, leaving 18 bases between them. CDR3 DNA sequence: TGCGCCAGCAGCCAAGATCCACCGGTACAGGTGTTCTACGAGCAGTACTTC. This translates into CASSQDPPVQVFYEQYF.

This clonotype was observed a few times. The chain combines TRBV5-1 with TRBJ1-4; no reliable D call. CDR3 length: 15 residues. The germline V and J ends were trimmed by 5 bases and 0 bases, with 11 bases remaining between them. Germline V gene lookup returns CDR1 SGHRS and CDR2 YFSETQ. CDR3 sequence reads: CASSPALATNEKLFF. Written as DNA, the CDR3 is TGCGCCAGCAGTCCCGCTCTTGCAACTAATGAAAAACTGTTTTTT.

This clonotype has only a few counts. This sequence joins TRBV19 and TRBJ2-7, with D tentatively TRBD1 or TRBD2 (6 bases each). The CDR3 runs to 18 residues. V lost 3 bases to trimming and J lost 4 bases, with 25 bases between them. Germline-derived CDR1 and CDR2 are LNHDA and SQIVND (reference sequence). CDR3 amino acids: CASSIDLGGRDMSYEQYF. The CDR3 bases are TGTGCCAGTAGTATCGACCTTGGGGGGCGCGATATGTCTTACGAGCAGTACTTC.

This clonotype was seen repeatedly, ten times or more. CDR3 nucleotide sequence: TGTGCCAGCAGTTCGGGGACAGGGAGCTCCTACGAGCAGTACTTC. Amino acids: CASSSGTGSSYEQYF. The rearrangement uses TRBV6-5 and TRBJ2-7, with 9 bases lining up with TRBD1. V was clipped by 4 bases and J by 0 bases; unmatched bases: 4. This CDR3 comprises 15 residues. Germline lookup yields CDR1 MNHEY and CDR2 SVGAGI.

The chain carries TRBV11-1 and TRBJ2-7, with 11 positions matching TRBD2. The length of the CDR3 is 14 residues. Germline values: CDR1 SGHAT, CDR2 FQDESV (reference sequence). Trimming took 8 bases from V and 4 from J; bases not matched to a gene: 7. The CDR3 bases are TGTGCCAGCGCACCGGGACTAGCGGATTACGAGCAGTACTTC. Its protein product is CASAPGLADYEQYF.

The rearrangement joins TRBV12-3 or TRBV12-4 to TRBJ2-1; 9 positions agree with TRBD2. Trimming cost V 1 base and J 6 bases; bases outside gene matches: 7. This CDR3 has 16 amino acids. In nucleotides, the CDR3 is TGTGCCAGCAGTTTAGAGGCGGGAGGGCCGGTCAATGAGCAGTTCTTC. Encoded protein: CASSLEAGGPVNEQFF.

This clonotype was counted many times. This chain uses TRBV29-1 with TRBJ2-3; 7 nucleotides align to TRBD1. The CDR3 has 13 residues. V was clipped by 8 bases and J by 4 bases; unmatched bases: 9. The germline V gene has CDR1 SQVTM and CDR2 ANQGSEA. The DNA of the CDR3 is TGCAGCTCGTCAACAGGGGCGGCAGATACGCAGTATTTT. As protein: CSSSTGAADTQYF.

This clonotype was picked up many times. This chain uses TRBV6-5 with TRBJ2-2; 10 bases match TRBD2. J lost 2 bases, V lost 4 bases, and 4 bases had no gene match. The germline CDR1 and CDR2 sequences are MNHEY and SVGAGI. The CDR3 loop spans 16 amino acids. Here the CDR3 DNA reads TGTGCCAGCAGTTCTGGACTAGCGGTAAACACCGGGGAGCTGTTTTTT. Translation gives CASSSGLAVNTGELFF.

A few counts support this clonotype. The rearrangement links TRBV12-3 or TRBV12-4 to TRBJ1-5; tentative D call: TRBD1 (5 bases). V shed 4 bases and J shed 5 bases, with 15 bases lying between them. The CDR3 runs 15 residues. This CDR3 reads CASSSGTIPYQPQHF. The CDR3 DNA reads TGTGCCAGCAGTTCTGGGACGATTCCCTATCAGCCCCAGCATTTT.

The rearrangement links TRBV27 to TRBJ2-1; D not certain. The CDR3 covers 14 residues. V was shortened by 4 bases and J by 8 bases, with 15 bases between the two germline ends. Germline-derived CDR1 and CDR2 are MNHEY and SMNVEV (reference sequence). CDR3 nucleotide sequence: TGTGCCAGCAGTTCCGAAGTTAGCATCCATGAGCAGTTCTTC. It yields the protein CASSSEVSIHEQFF.

This clonotype was picked up a small number of times. The chain links TRBV6-5 to TRBJ2-2; D is undetermined. V dropped 2 bases and J dropped 6 bases, with 13 bases sitting between them. This CDR3 region has 15 residues. CDR1 and CDR2 from the germline V gene are MNHEY and SVGAGI. The DNA for the CDR3 is TGTGCCAGCAGTTACAGCCGGTGGTTGGCCGGGGAGCTGTTTTTT. Protein sequence: CASSYSRWLAGELFF.

This sequence joins TRBV4-3 and TRBJ2-7; D call uncertain. With 5 bases removed from V and 4 bases from J, the gap between germline ends came to 21 bases. CDR3 length equals 16 residues. Germline V CDR1 and CDR2: LGHNA, YSLEER. Written as DNA, the CDR3 is TGCGCCAGCAGCTTGGATCGAACTGCAACATCGTACGAGCAGTACTTC. This gives the protein CASSLDRTATSYEQYF.

V usage is TRBV12-3 or TRBV12-4 and J usage is TRBJ2-2, with TRBD2 as a possible D gene (7 bases). The CDR3 is made up of 12 amino acids. V lost 7 bases and J lost 6, with 9 bases in between. CDR3 sequence reads: CASTGGPGELFF. The CDR3 DNA reads TGTGCCAGCACGGGGGGCCCCGGGGAGCTGTTTTTT.

The table lists this clonotype with a few counts. J is TRBJ2-3 and V is TRBV11-2, with D unclear. CDR3 length: 13 residues. In germline, CDR1 is SGHAT, CDR2 FQNNGV. Trimming removed 0 bases from V and 5 bases from J, with 6 bases in between. CDR3 in DNA: TGTGCCAGCAGCTTAGATCCCGGAGATACGCAGTATTTT. Its translation is CASSLDPGDTQYF.

In this sample, this clonotype turned up a few times. The CDR3 loop is CASSPGTGNQETQYF. The CDR3 DNA is TGCGCCAGCAGCCCCGGGACAGGGAATCAAGAGACCCAGTACTTC. The chain recombines TRBV4-1 with TRBJ2-5, with TRBD1 identical over 9 bases. Trimming at V came to 4 bases and at J to 2 bases, leaving 5 bases not matched to a gene. The CDR3 extends over 15 amino acids. Germline V lookup: CDR1 MGHRA, CDR2 YSYEKL.

This clonotype was seen repeatedly, ten times or more. The chain employs TRBV27 and TRBJ2-1; D is ambiguous. Trimming stripped 3 bases from V and 10 bases from J, with 16 bases between. Per germline, CDR1 MNHEY and CDR2 SMNVEV (reference sequence). This CDR3 region has 14 residues. The CDR3 protein is CASSLGMGSREQFF. The CDR3 DNA is TGTGCCAGCAGTTTGGGGATGGGGTCAAGGGAGCAGTTCTTC.

The chain links TRBV4-1 to TRBJ2-1, with TRBD2 matching 11 bases. J gave up 1 base and V 5 bases, and 7 bases lay outside the gene matches. Looked up from germline, CDR1 is MGHRA and CDR2 is YSYEKL. The CDR3 runs to 17 residues. In nucleotides, the CDR3 is TGCGCCAGCAGCGTGGGACTAGCGGAGGGATCCTACAATGAGCAGTTCTTC. This gives the protein CASSVGLAEGSYNEQFF.

V and J are TRBV5-1 and TRBJ2-1; no clear D. V was shortened by 4 bases and J by 9 bases, with 17 bases between the two germline ends. The CDR3 length is 14 residues. Germline CDR1 is SGHRS and CDR2 is YFSETQ. In DNA, the CDR3 is TGCGCCAGCAGCCTTCCGCTAGTCGGGTCTGAGCAGTTCTTC. It yields the protein CASSLPLVGSEQFF.

The J gene is TRBJ1-4, the V gene TRBV27; D gene unclear. V lost 4 bases and J 6 bases, leaving 15 bases between the germline ends. Germline lookup yields CDR1 MNHEY and CDR2 SMNVEV (reference sequence). This CDR3 is built from 15 residues. The CDR3 loop is CASSSDPGIDEKLFF. The CDR3 region has the DNA TGTGCCAGCAGTTCCGACCCGGGGATCGATGAAAAACTGTTTTTT.

The rearrangement links TRBV5-1 to TRBJ2-1; TRBD2 aligns across 12 bases. The J segment lost 8 bases and the V segment lost 0 bases, leaving 9 bases of the junction unmatched. The CDR3 is made up of 17 amino acids. Germline CDR1 is SGHRS and CDR2 is YFSETQ. Written as DNA, the CDR3 is TGCGCCAGCAGCTTGGGACTAGCGGGAGTAGTGTCCGATGAGCAGTTCTTC. Its protein is CASSLGLAGVVSDEQFF.